The 20 T cell receptor beta chains in this list originate from one sample, sequenced in a study of Tregs in tolerant kidney transplant recipients. Produced via immunoSEQ multiplex PCR; TCRdb's table is partial and in-frame only. The sample lists 50,000 to 80,000 clones, around 98% occurring once. The sample here was Tregs from blood, taken before the transplant. Receptors were obtained from a human donor who received a combined kidney and bone marrow transplant.

The chain joins TRBV4-2 to TRBJ1-3; TRBD1 is a possible D gene (5 bases). Germline V lookup: CDR1 LGHNA, CDR2 YNFKEQ. This CDR3 region has 16 residues. V lost 3 bases and J lost 1, with 13 bases in between. DNA for the CDR3: TGTGCCAGCAGCCAGAACGGGGGAAATTCTGGAAACACCATATATTTT. It translates to CASSQNGGNSGNTIYF.

V gene TRBV9 combines with J gene TRBJ2-6; D possibly corresponds to TRBD2 (6 bases). The V gene's germline CDR1 is SGDLS and CDR2 YYNGEE. V dropped 0 bases and J dropped 1 base, with 8 bases sitting between them. This CDR3 is built from 16 residues. CDR3 in amino acids: CASSVVGGSGANVLTF. DNA for the CDR3: TGTGCCAGCAGCGTAGTAGGAGGGTCTGGGGCCAACGTCCTGACTTTC.

This clone occurred a few times. The rearrangement uses TRBV4-1 and TRBJ1-5; no clear D gene. Germline V lookup: CDR1 MGHRA, CDR2 YSYEKL. There are 14 residues in the CDR3. The V end was cut by 4 bases, the J end by 4 bases, with 11 bases between. CDR3 DNA: TGCGCCAGCAGCCTTGGCAGATCAAATCAGCCCCAGCATTTT. Its protein is CASSLGRSNQPQHF.

The chain uses TRBV6-1 and TRBJ1-5, with a tentative D call TRBD1 (5 bases). Between the trimmed V and J ends, which lost 4 bases and 5 bases, there was a span of 15 bases. The length of the CDR3 is 15 residues. Germline-derived CDR1 and CDR2 are MNHNS and SASEGT. CDR3 bases: TGTGCCAGCAGTGGGGGTGCGGGGGACTATCAGCCCCAGCATTTT. Translated: CASSGGAGDYQPQHF.

The chain joins TRBV4-1 to TRBJ2-1; 12 bases agree with TRBD2. This CDR3 has 17 amino acids. Germline V gene sequence: CDR1 MGHRA, CDR2 YSYEKL. The J segment lost 10 bases and the V segment lost 1 base, leaving 11 bases of the junction unmatched. CDR3 in amino acids: CASSQARTSGISGEQFF. The CDR3 DNA sequence: TGCGCCAGCAGCCAAGCTAGGACTAGCGGGATATCTGGAGAGCAGTTCTTC.

The V gene is TRBV5-1, the J gene TRBJ1-2, with 9 bases identical to TRBD1. V shed 7 bases and J 2 bases; nucleotides not matched to a gene: 9. The CDR3 length is 15 residues. Germline V CDR1 and CDR2: SGHRS, YFSETQ. The CDR3 protein is CASSRRDRDNYGYTF. The CDR3 DNA follows: TGCGCCAGCTCCCGCCGGGACAGGGACAACTATGGCTACACCTTC. Filled out from reference TRBV5-1 and TRBJ1-2, the complete variable domain reads KAGVTQTPRYLIKTRGQQVTLSCSPISGHRSVSWYQQTPGQGLQFLFEYFSETQRNKGNFPGRFSGRQFSNSRSEMNVSTLELGDSALYLCASSRRDRDNYGYTFGSGTRLTVV.

The rearrangement uses TRBV6-5 and TRBJ1-3; D gene ambiguous. V was cut by 6 bases and J by 0 bases, with 12 bases left in between. The germline gives CDR1 MNHEY, CDR2 SVGAGI. The CDR3 consists of 15 residues. CDR3: CASRLSGASGNTIYF. The CDR3 DNA follows: TGTGCCAGCAGGCTTTCAGGTGCCTCTGGAAACACCATATATTTT.

The chain recombines TRBV30 with TRBJ2-3, with unresolved D. The length of the CDR3 is 13 residues. Between the trimmed V and J ends, which lost 3 bases and 0 bases, there was a span of 7 bases. Germline assignment: CDR1 GTSNPN and CDR2 SVGIG (reference sequence). CDR3 loop: CAWSTLSTDTQYF. CDR3 nucleotide sequence: TGTGCCTGGAGCACACTAAGCACAGATACGCAGTATTTT.

The chain carries TRBV5-1 and TRBJ1-1; D call uncertain. Looked up from germline, CDR1 is SGHRS and CDR2 is YFSETQ. The V gene lost 1 base and the J gene lost 1 base, with 14 bases spanning the gap. This CDR3 has 16 amino acids. The CDR3: CASSLSVAARNTEAFF. CDR3 in DNA: TGCGCCAGCAGCTTGTCGGTGGCGGCGAGGAACACTGAAGCTTTCTTT.

The CDR3 region has the DNA TGCGCCAGCAGCTTACAGCGGAACGGTGAGACCCAGTACTTC. Translated: CASSLQRNGETQYF. The rearrangement joins TRBV5-1 to TRBJ2-5; D may be TRBD2 (5 bases). The V end lost 2 bases, the J end lost 5 bases, and 13 bases lay between the germline ends. The CDR3 is made up of 14 amino acids. CDR1 is SGHRS and CDR2 is YFSETQ in the germline V gene.

This chain connects TRBV19 to TRBJ1-4, with 9 positions matching TRBD1. J gave up 8 bases and V 8 bases, and 6 bases lay outside the gene matches. The CDR3 is 13 residues long. Germline CDR1 is LNHDA and CDR2 is SQIVND (reference sequence). In nucleotides, the CDR3 is TGTGCCAGTCGCTGGACAGGGGTCGAAAAACTGTTTTTT. Translated, it gives CASRWTGVEKLFF.

The gene calls are TRBV28 and TRBJ2-7; weak D call: TRBD1 (6 bases). V was trimmed by 0 bases and J by 9 bases, leaving 9 bases between them. The germline V gene has CDR1 MDHEN and CDR2 SYDVKM. CDR3 length equals 12 residues. Here the CDR3 reads CASSLWDRGQYF. DNA for the CDR3: TGTGCCAGCAGTTTATGGGACAGAGGGCAGTACTTC.

This chain connects TRBV4-2 to TRBJ2-2; D possibly corresponds to TRBD2 (6 bases). V was shortened by 11 bases and J by 2 bases, with 12 bases between the two germline ends. The length of the CDR3 is 13 residues. Germline CDR1 reads LGHNA; CDR2 reads YNFKEQ. CDR3 nucleotide sequence: TGTGCCTCGACGGGACTTAACACCGGGGAGCTGTTTTTT. This sequence encodes CASTGLNTGELFF.

This clone appeared a single time. The rearrangement joins TRBV14 to TRBJ1-4, with 7 bases lining up with TRBD1. This CDR3 comprises 15 residues. The trim removed 3 bases at V and 5 bases at J, leaving 6 bases unmatched. Germline CDR1 and CDR2: SGHDN and FVKESK. CDR3 sequence: CASSHLGQANEKLFF. CDR3 coding DNA: TGTGCCAGCAGCCACCTCGGACAGGCGAATGAAAAACTGTTTTTT. The variable domain in full, with the rest retrieved from reference TRBV14 and TRBJ1-4, is EAGVTQFPSHSVIEKGQTVTLRCDPISGHDNLYWYRRVMGKEIKFLLHFVKESKQDESGMPNNRFLAERTGGTYSTLKVQPAELEDSGVYFCASSHLGQANEKLFFGSGTQLSVL.

V gene TRBV7-6 combines with J gene TRBJ1-2; tentative D call: TRBD1 (6 bases). Germline V gives CDR1 SGHVS, CDR2 FNYEAQ. There are 13 residues in the CDR3. V lost 5 bases to trimming and J lost 4 bases, with 11 bases between them. CDR3 coding DNA: TGTGCCAGCAGCAACAGGGCCTCCTATGGCTACACCTTC. This gives the protein CASSNRASYGYTF.

In DNA, the CDR3 is TGTGCCAGCAGCTTGGAGGTGGGGGGGCGACTCTCCCTCTCGCAGTATTTT. Its translation: CASSLEVGGRLSLSQYF. The chain uses TRBV5-6 and TRBJ2-3, with D maybe TRBD2 (7 bases). V was trimmed by 0 bases and J by 10 bases, leaving 24 bases between them. From germline, CDR1 is SGHDT and CDR2 YYEEEE. This CDR3 spans 17 amino acids.

The chain carries TRBV6-5 and TRBJ1-1; 10 nucleotides line up with TRBD1. Germline loops: CDR1 MNHEY, CDR2 SVGAGI. V was pared by 6 bases and J by 5 bases, with 9 bases of the junction left unmatched. This CDR3 is 15 amino acids long. The CDR3 nucleotides are TGTGCCAGCAGAAACATGGACAGGGGGGGAACTGAAGCTTTCTTT. Its protein is CASRNMDRGGTEAFF.

The rearrangement uses TRBV19 and TRBJ2-4; 8 positions match TRBD2. The CDR3 is made up of 14 amino acids. The germline CDR1 and CDR2 sequences are LNHDA and SQIVND (reference sequence). The trim removed 4 bases at V and 3 bases at J, leaving 2 bases unmatched. CDR3 coding DNA: TGTGCCAGTAGTAGTACTAGCGGCAAAAACATTCAGTACTTC. The encoded protein is CASSSTSGKNIQYF.

The chain has TRBV19 and TRBJ1-5; TRBD1 is a possible D gene (6 bases). Germline V CDR1 and CDR2: LNHDA, SQIVND (reference sequence). This CDR3 has 15 residues. Trimming stripped 6 bases from V and 3 bases from J, with 15 bases between. The CDR3 region is CASRQDRRNNQPQHF. The CDR3 nucleotides read TGTGCCAGTAGGCAAGACAGGAGAAACAATCAGCCCCAGCATTTT.

This chain uses TRBV9 with TRBJ2-5; 12 bases are a match to TRBD2. V trimming: 1 base; J trimming: 5 bases; junction bases outside the gene matches: 3. Germline CDR1 SGDLS, CDR2 YYNGEE. This CDR3 is 15 amino acids long. The CDR3 sequence: CASSVTSGRYETQYF. The CDR3 DNA sequence: TGTGCCAGCAGCGTAACTAGCGGGAGGTACGAGACCCAGTACTTC.